This T cell receptor beta chain stems from a study of shared clonotypes between healthy human individuals (dated by TCRdb to the early 2020s). General notes on the study: A couple of women and a few men aged 18 to 49 years were included in the cohort. Blood TCR repertoires of 5 or 6 healthy adults were deeply sequenced to estimate repertoire size and the extent of clonotype sharing between individuals. For each donor, CD4 naive and CD4 memory were each run on three plates, CD8 naive on two plates, and CD8 memory on one plate. Leukapheresis yielded between about 0.8 and 8.9 billion PBMCs per donor. Libraries were prepared and TCR repertoires were sequenced by different laboratories using diverse techniques, in order to increase sequencing depth and limit assay-specific biases.

TCR CDR3 regions were amplified from genomic DNA by multiplex PCR using the deep immunoSEQ assay. For each cell subset, the extracted genomic DNA was distributed evenly across all wells of several immunoSEQ 96-well plates, and each plate served as one replicate. For sorted subsets, each replicate PCR was loaded with approximately 200 ng genomic DNA, equivalent to approximately 33,000 T cell genomes. Purified libraries were quantified with a Qubit 3.0 fluorometer, sized on a Bioanalyzer 2100, and re-quantified with the KAPA Library Quantification kit. A separate single-read 150-cycle Illumina NextSeq 550 flow cell was used to sequence each immunoSEQ 96-well plate. The authors processed their data as follows. Because only junctional sequences without quality scores were contained in the immunoSEQ output, filtering matching that applied to full-length reads could not be performed. To assign V/J genes and CDR3, sequences were annotated using PyIR, a Python wrapper for IgBLAST v1.9, with IMGT germline references. Any read was removed if the V/J assignment was weak (E-value above 1e-6), the CDR3 was missing, or the read contained stop codons, out-of-frame junctions, or ambiguous translated residues. V3J clonotypes were defined as sequences sharing an identical inferred V gene, J gene, and CDR3 amino acid sequence. To compute the percentage overlap between repertoires, the number of shared unique clonotypes was divided by the size of the smaller repertoire. Three approaches were used to assess repertoire richness: RTK rarefaction, the Chao1 estimator, and Recon v2.1 estimates of unobserved clonotypes. OLGA was used to compute generation probabilities for all TCRbeta clonotypes that the gDNA method yielded from a few donors. TCRdb limited this immuneACCESS table to in-frame rearrangements with V and J called. A share of clones is missing; checked studies link under half to unresolved V genes, and the rest is unexplained. Clone size and the V and J calls come from that table; the DNA yielded D and trimming. The sample includes about 2.1 million clones, with about 94% observed a single time. The ten largest clones capture under 2% of the sample.

From the cysteine up to the phenylalanine, the CDR3 has a length of 14 residues. Of the read, only the CDR3 DNA is kept; its 42 bases are in frame from base 1. The germline V gene gives CDR1 as MGHRA and CDR2 as YSYEKL. CD8 naive samples were CD45RO-negative cells positively selected for CCR7, giving a CD45RA+CCR7+ population that excluded TemRA cells. Healthy HIV-negative adults with no recently reported acute infections or vaccinations were included as donors. Every donor was a Caucasian adult residing in Nashville, Tennessee, USA. Blood was obtained by leukapheresis, after which PBMCs were separated by Ficoll-Histopaque density gradient centrifugation and cryopreserved in liquid nitrogen vapor phase. Purity and quantity of every magnetically sorted T cell population were checked by analytical flow cytometry. Genomic DNA was isolated from each sorted fraction and quantified by UV absorbance on a Nanodrop 2000c.

On this clone itself: Its antigen is not yet known. A read error may account for a junction end that differs from germline.

Broader findings and caveats from the paper: Sharing across a few donors was observed for around 5% of naive CD4, over 3% of naive CD8, roughly 2.4% of memory CD4, and roughly 0.4% of memory CD8 clonotypes. Pairwise subsampling led to the expectation that sequencing depth would affect the degree of clonotype sharing among donors. Even with the large sequencing depth, rarefaction of the sorted-subset datasets indicated that sequencing was incomplete. Compared with non-shared clonotypes, the clonotypes found in all four sorted-subset donors had higher generation probabilities. Sampling was limited to blood, and TCR repertoires in tissue likely differ from TCR repertoires in blood. The small number of donors limited the genetic and exposure-history diversity represented. Larger estimated clonotype richness was generally found for naive subsets than for memory subsets.

The receptor chain draws on TRBV4-1 and TRBJ2-3, with no reliable assignment of the D segment. The source of this sequence is a young man in good health. Some clones in this sample may be carry-over from other donors' samples. The sequenced sample was naive CD8+ T cells from PBMCs. Reading the label with the study, this specimen's cell subset or site is: CD45RA+CCR7+. The CDR3 protein is CASSQAPSRDTQYF. The nucleotides read TGCGCCAGCAGCCAAGCCCCGAGCAGAGATACGCAGTATTTT.